This TCR beta chain stems from a study of regulatory T cells in long-lasting Graves disease. Notes on the study in general: The number of shared public clonotypes was higher in persistent patients (about 2,700) than new patients (966). Persistent Graves' patients showed less TCR diversity than newly diagnosed ones.

To make TCR beta libraries, researchers used iRepertoire HTBI primers and Arm-PCR of CDR3 regions. TCRdb analysed the multiplex PCR reads with MiXCR anew, one entry per CDR3 protein. The sample has more than 450,000 distinct CDR3 sequences, around 12% seen once. Time point given: newly diagnosed GD, antithyroid drugs for less than 3 months. The TCR library used RNA extracted from PBMCs. In its sample, this clonotype was seen many times. Its cognate antigen is unknown. Trimming took 5 bases from V and 3 from J; bases not matched to a gene: 8. Germline V gene lookup returns CDR1 SEHNR and CDR2 FQNEAQ (reference sequence). There are 15 residues in the CDR3. The same data also went into a second study, on T cells in Graves' hyperthyroidism and ophthalmopathy. That work adds: For Graves' hyperthyroidism to be stable, ophthalmopathy could not progress within 18 months. Peripheral blood also featured most of the thyroid clonotypes expanded above 0.001.

The chain is built from TRBV7-9 and TRBJ2-7; 9 nucleotides align to TRBD1. This receptor was taken from a woman aged 30 to 39 with Graves disease. The source was peripheral blood mononuclear cells (PBMCs), collected at new diagnosis, from a patient treated with antithyroid drugs. The chain's CDR3 is CASSTGTGRIYEQYF. In DNA form, the CDR3 reads TGTGCCAGCAGCACGGGGACAGGGCGAATCTACGAGCAGTACTTC. Combining the CDR3 with reference TRBV7-9 and TRBJ2-7 gives the whole variable domain DTGVSQNPRHKITKRGQNVTFRCDPISEHNRLYWYRQTLGQGPEFLTYFQNEAQLEKSRLLSDRFSAERPKGSFSTLEIQRTEQGDSAMYLCASSTGTGRIYEQYFGPGTRLTVT.